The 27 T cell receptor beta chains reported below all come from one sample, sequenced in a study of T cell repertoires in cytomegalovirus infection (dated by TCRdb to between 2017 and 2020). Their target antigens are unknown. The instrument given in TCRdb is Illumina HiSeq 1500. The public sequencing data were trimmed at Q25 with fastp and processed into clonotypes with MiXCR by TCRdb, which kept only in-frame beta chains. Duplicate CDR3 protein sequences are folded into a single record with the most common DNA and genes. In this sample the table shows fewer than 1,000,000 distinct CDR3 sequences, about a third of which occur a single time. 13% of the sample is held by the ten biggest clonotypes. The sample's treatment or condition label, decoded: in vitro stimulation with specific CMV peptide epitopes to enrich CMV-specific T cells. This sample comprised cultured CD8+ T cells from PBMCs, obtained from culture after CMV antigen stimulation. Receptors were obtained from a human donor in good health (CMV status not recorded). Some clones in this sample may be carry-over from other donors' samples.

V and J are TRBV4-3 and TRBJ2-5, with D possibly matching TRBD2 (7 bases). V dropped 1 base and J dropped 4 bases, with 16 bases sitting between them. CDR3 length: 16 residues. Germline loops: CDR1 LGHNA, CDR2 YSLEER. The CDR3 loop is CASSQVDRGAGETQYF. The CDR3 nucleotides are TGCGCCAGCAGCCAAGTGGACCGGGGGGCCGGAGAGACCCAGTACTTC.

The CDR3 protein is CASSYGRVYGYTF. The CDR3 DNA reads TGTGCCAGCAGTTATGGCAGGGTCTATGGCTACACCTTC. The chain links TRBV6-5 to TRBJ1-2, with D possibly TRBD1 on 5 matching bases. The CDR3 covers 13 residues. Germline CDR1 reads MNHEY; CDR2 reads SVGAGI. V dropped 3 bases and J dropped 4 bases, with 9 bases sitting between them.

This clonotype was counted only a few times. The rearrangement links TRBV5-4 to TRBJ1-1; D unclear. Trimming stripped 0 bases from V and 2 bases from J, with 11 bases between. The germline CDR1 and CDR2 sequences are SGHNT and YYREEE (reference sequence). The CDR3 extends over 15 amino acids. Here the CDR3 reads CASSLAGAVNTEAFF. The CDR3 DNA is TGTGCCAGCAGCTTGGCCGGAGCAGTTAACACTGAAGCTTTCTTT.

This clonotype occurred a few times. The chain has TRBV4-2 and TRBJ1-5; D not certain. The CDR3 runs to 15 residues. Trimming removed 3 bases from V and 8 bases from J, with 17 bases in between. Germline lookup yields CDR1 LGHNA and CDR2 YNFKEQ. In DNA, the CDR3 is TGTGCCAGCAGCCATAAAGACTCGGGTGTGGAGCCCCAGCATTTT. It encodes CASSHKDSGVEPQHF.

The CDR3: CASSPGQGGQSPLHF. CDR3 coding DNA: TGCGCCAGCAGTCCTGGACAGGGCGGTCAATCACCCCTCCACTTT. This chain links TRBV4-1 with TRBJ1-6; 8 bases are shared with TRBD1. Germline CDR1 and CDR2: MGHRA and YSYEKL. Trimming cost V 6 bases and J 10 bases; bases outside gene matches: 11. CDR3 length: 15 amino acids.

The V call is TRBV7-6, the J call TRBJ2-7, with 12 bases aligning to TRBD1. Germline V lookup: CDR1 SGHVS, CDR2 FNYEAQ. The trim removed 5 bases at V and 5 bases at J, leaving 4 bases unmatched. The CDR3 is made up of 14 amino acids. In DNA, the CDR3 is TGTGCCAGCAGCAGGGGACAGGGGGCCGACGAGCAGTACTTC. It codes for CASSRGQGADEQYF.

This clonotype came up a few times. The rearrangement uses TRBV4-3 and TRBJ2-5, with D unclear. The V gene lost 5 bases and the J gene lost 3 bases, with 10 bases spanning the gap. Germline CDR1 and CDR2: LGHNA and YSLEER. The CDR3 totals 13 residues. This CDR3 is CASSTSTEETQYF. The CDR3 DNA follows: TGCGCCAGCAGCACAAGCACCGAAGAGACCCAGTACTTC.

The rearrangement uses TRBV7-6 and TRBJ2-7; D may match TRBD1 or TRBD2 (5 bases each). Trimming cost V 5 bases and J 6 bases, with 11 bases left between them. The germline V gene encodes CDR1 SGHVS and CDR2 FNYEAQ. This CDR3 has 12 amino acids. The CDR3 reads CASSQNGGEQYV. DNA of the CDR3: TGTGCCAGCAGCCAAAATGGGGGCGAGCAGTACGTC.

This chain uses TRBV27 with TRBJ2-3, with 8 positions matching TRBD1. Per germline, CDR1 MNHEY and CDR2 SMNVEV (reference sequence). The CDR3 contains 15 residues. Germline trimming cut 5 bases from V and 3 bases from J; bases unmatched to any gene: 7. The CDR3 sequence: CASSPWTGQTDTQYF. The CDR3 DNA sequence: TGTGCCAGCAGTCCCTGGACAGGGCAGACAGATACGCAGTATTTT.

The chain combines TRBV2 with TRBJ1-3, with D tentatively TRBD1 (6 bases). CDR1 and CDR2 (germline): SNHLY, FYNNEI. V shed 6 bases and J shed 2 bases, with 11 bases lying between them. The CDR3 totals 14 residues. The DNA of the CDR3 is TGTGCCAGCAGATCCAGGGGAGCTGGAAACACCATATATTTT. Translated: CASRSRGAGNTIYF.

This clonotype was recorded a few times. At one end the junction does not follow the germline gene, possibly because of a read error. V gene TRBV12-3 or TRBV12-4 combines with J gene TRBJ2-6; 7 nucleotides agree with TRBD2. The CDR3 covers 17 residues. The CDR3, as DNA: TGTGCCAGCAGCCCGAGCGGGGTCACCCCTGGGGCCAACGTCCAGACTTTC. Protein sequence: CASSPSGVTPGANVQTF.

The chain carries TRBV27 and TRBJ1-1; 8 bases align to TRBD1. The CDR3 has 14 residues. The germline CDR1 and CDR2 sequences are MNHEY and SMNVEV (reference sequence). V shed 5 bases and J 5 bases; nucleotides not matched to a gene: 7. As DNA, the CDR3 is TGTGCCAGCAGTACCATCGGACAGGGAACTGAAGCTTTCTTT. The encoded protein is CASSTIGQGTEAFF.

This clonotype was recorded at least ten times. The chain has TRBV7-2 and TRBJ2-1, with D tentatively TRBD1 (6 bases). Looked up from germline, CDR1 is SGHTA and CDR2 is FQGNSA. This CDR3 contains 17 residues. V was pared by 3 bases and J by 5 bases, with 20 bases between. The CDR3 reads CASSFHLGGPQNNEQFF. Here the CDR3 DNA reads TGTGCCAGCAGCTTTCATCTTGGGGGCCCCCAAAACAATGAGCAGTTCTTC. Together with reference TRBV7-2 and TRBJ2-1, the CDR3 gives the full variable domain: GAGVSQSPSNKVTEKGKDVELRCDPISGHTALYWYRQSLGQGLEFLIYFQGNSAPDKSGLPSDRFSAERTGGSVSTLTIQRTQQEDSAVYLCASSFHLGGPQNNEQFFGPGTRLTVL.

The CDR3: CASSYSRNEAFF. The CDR3 DNA sequence: TGTGCCAGCAGTTACTCTAGGAATGAAGCTTTCTTT. The chain combines TRBV6-2 or TRBV6-3 with TRBJ1-1, with unresolved D. V shed 0 bases and J shed 7 bases, with 6 bases lying between them. Germline V gene sequence: CDR1 MNHEY, CDR2 SVGEGT. This CDR3 region has 12 residues.

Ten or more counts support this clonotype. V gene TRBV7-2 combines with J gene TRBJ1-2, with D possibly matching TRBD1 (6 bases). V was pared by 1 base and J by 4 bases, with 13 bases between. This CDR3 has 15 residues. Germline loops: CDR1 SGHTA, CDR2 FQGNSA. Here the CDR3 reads CASSLESGGLYGYTF. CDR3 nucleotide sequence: TGTGCCAGCAGCTTAGAGTCTGGGGGGCTCTATGGCTACACCTTC.

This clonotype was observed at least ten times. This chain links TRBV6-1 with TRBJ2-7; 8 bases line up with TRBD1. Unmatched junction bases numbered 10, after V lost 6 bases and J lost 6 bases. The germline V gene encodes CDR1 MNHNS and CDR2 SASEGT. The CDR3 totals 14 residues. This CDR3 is CASRRTGPLGEQYV. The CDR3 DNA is TGTGCCAGCAGAAGGACAGGGCCACTGGGCGAGCAGTACGTC.

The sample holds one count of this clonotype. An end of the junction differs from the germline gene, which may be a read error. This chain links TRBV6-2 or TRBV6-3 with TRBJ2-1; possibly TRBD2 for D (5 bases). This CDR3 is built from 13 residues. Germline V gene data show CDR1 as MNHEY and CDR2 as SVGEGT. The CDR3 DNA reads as TGTGCCAGCGGTTACTCGATCGGGGAGAGCCAGTTCTTC. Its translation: CASGYSIGESQFF.

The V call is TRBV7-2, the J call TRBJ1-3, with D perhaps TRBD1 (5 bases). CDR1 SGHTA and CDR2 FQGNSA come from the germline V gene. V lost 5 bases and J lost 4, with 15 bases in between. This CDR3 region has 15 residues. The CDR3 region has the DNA TGTGCCAGCAGCCTTGGGGGGGGTGTAGGAAACACCATATATTTT. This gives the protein CASSLGGGVGNTIYF. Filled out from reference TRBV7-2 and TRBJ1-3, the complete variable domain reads GAGVSQSPSNKVTEKGKDVELRCDPISGHTALYWYRQSLGQGLEFLIYFQGNSAPDKSGLPSDRFSAERTGGSVSTLTIQRTQQEDSAVYLCASSLGGGVGNTIYFGEGSWLTVV.

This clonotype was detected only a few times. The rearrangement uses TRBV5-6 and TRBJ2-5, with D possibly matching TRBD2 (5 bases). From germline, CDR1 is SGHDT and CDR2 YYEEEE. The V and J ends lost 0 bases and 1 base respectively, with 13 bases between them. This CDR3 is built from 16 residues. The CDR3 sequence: CASSLEGRGGQETQYF. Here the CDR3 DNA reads TGTGCCAGCAGCTTGGAAGGGCGCGGAGGCCAAGAGACCCAGTACTTC.

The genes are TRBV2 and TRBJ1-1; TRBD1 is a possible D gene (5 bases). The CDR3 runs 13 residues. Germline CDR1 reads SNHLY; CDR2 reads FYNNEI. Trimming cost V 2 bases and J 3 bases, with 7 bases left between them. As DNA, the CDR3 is TGTGCCAGCAGTGAATTGGGGGACACTGAAGCTTTCTTT. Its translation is CASSELGDTEAFF.

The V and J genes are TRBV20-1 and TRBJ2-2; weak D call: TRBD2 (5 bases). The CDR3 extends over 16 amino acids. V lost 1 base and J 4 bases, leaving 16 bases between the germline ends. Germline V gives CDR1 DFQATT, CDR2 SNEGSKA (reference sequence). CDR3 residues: CSARVPQLGFTGELFF. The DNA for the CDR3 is TGCAGTGCTAGAGTCCCTCAACTAGGATTCACCGGGGAGCTGTTTTTT.

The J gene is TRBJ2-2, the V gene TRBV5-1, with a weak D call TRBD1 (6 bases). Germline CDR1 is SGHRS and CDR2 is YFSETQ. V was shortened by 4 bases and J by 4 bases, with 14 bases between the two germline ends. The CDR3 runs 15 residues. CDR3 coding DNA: TGCGCCAGCAGCCGGACAGACCCGAGCACCGGGGAGCTGTTTTTT. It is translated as CASSRTDPSTGELFF.

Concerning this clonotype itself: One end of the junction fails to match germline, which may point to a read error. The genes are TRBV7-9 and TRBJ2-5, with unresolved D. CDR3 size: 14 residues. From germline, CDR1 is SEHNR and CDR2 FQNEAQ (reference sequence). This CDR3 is CVSIDIWGQETQYF. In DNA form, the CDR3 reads TGTGTCAGCATCGATATCTGGGGTCAAGAGACCCAGTACTTC.

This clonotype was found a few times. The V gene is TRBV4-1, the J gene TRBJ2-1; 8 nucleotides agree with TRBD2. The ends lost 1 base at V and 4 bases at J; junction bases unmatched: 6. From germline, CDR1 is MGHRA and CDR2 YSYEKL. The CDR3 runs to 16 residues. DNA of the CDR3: TGCGCCAGCAGCCAAGGAGAACTAGCGGATTACAATGAGCAGTTCTTC. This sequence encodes CASSQGELADYNEQFF.

The CDR3 nucleotides read TGTGCCAGCAGCATCCCCGACGGCAACAATGAGCAGTTCTTC. This codes for CASSIPDGNNEQFF. V and J are TRBV11-3 and TRBJ2-1; no clear D. With 5 bases removed from V and 5 bases from J, the gap between germline ends came to 13 bases. This CDR3 comprises 14 residues. Germline V lookup: CDR1 SGHNT, CDR2 YENEEA.

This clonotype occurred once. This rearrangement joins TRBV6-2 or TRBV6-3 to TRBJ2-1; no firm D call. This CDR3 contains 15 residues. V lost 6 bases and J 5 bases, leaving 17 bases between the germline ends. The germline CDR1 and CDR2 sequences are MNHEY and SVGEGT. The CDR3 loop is CASSLPELRDNEQFF. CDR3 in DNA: TGTGCCAGCAGCCTCCCGGAACTCCGGGACAATGAGCAGTTCTTC.

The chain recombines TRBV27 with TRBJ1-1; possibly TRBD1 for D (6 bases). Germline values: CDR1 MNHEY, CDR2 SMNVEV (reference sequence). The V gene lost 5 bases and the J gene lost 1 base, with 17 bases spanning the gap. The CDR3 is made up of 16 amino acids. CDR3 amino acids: CASSPSQGETNTEAFF. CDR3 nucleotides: TGTGCCAGCAGTCCGTCACAGGGTGAGACGAACACTGAAGCTTTCTTT.